This passage covers 21 T cell receptor beta chains from one sample sequenced in a study of blood T cell repertoires in COVID-19. TCRdb's copy holds only in-frame clones and misses some; the assay was immunoSEQ multiplex PCR. The sample has a few hundred thousand clones, approximately 89% seen once; the top ten hold 1.5% to 2%. Input material: peripheral blood. The source of these receptors is a woman aged 30 to 39 with COVID-19, enrolled during active disease.

This chain uses TRBV5-4 with TRBJ1-1; possibly TRBD1 for D (5 bases). Trimming took 3 bases from V and 1 from J, leaving 10 bases between them. Germline CDR1 reads SGHNT; CDR2 reads YYREEE (reference sequence). This CDR3 region has 14 residues. The chain's CDR3 is CASSYAGGNTEAFF. The DNA of the CDR3 is TGTGCCAGCAGCTATGCGGGGGGGAACACTGAAGCTTTCTTT. Looking up the rest from reference TRBV5-4 and TRBJ1-1 gives the full variable domain: ETGVTQSPTHLIKTRGQQVTLRCSSQSGHNTVSWYQQALGQGPQFIFQYYREEENGRGNFPPRFSGLQFPNYSSELNVNALELDDSALYLCASSYAGGNTEAFFGQGTRLTVV.

This clone was recorded once. The chain uses TRBV21-1 and TRBJ1-4. TRBV21-1 is a pseudogene locus. The CDR3 length is 15 residues. CDR3 coding DNA: TGTGCCAGCAGCTTGGCACGGGGGTGGAATGAAAAACTGTTTTTT. Protein product: CASSLARGWNEKLFF.

This clone was seen only a few times. The chain joins TRBV3-1 (or the pseudogene TRBV3-2) to TRBJ1-6, with D perhaps matching TRBD1 (6 bases). The CDR3 sequence is 12 residues long. Germline loops: CDR1 LGHDT, CDR2 YNNKEL (reference sequence). The V and J ends lost 8 bases and 9 bases respectively, with 11 bases between them. CDR3 sequence reads: CASGGGRSPLHF. The CDR3 nucleotides are TGTGCCAGCGGCGGGGGGCGTTCACCCCTCCACTTT.

In its sample, this clone was seen once. The chain combines TRBV5-4 with TRBJ1-2, with a tentative D call TRBD1 (5 bases). CDR3 length: 16 amino acids. V lost 0 bases, J lost 6 bases, and 18 bases lay in between. The germline gives CDR1 SGHNT, CDR2 YYREEE (reference sequence). The CDR3 coding sequence is TGTGCCAGCAGCTTGGCCACTCGGGGCTGGAGGGATGGCTACACCTTC. The encoded protein is CASSLATRGWRDGYTF.

The chain recombines TRBV3-1 (or the pseudogene TRBV3-2) with TRBJ2-5, with D unresolved. V lost 4 bases, J lost 7 bases, and 19 bases lay in between. Germline CDR1 LGHDT, CDR2 YNNKEL (reference sequence). There are 15 residues in the CDR3. The CDR3: CASSRRVSEAVTQYF. CDR3 DNA sequence: TGTGCCAGCAGCCGCCGGGTGTCTGAGGCCGTGACCCAGTACTTC.

The chain joins TRBV24-1 to TRBJ2-1; possibly TRBD1 for D (6 bases). Trimming pared 0 bases from V and 0 bases from J, leaving 11 bases between. The CDR3 is made up of 17 amino acids. CDR1 and CDR2 from the germline V gene are KGHDR and SFDVKD. This CDR3 reads CATSDLQGKSSYNEQFF. The CDR3 region has the DNA TGTGCCACCAGTGATTTGCAGGGGAAGAGCTCCTACAATGAGCAGTTCTTC.

The chain is built from TRBV3-1 (or the pseudogene TRBV3-2) and TRBJ1-6; TRBD1 is a possible D gene (6 bases). Germline assignment: CDR1 LGHDT and CDR2 YNNKEL (reference sequence). The V end lost 4 bases, the J end lost 0 bases, and 10 bases lay between the germline ends. The length of the CDR3 is 16 residues. Here the CDR3 reads CASSPGQISYNSPLHF. Here the CDR3 DNA reads TGTGCCAGCAGCCCTGGACAGATCTCCTATAATTCACCCCTCCACTTT.

This clone has only one observation. This sequence joins TRBV21-1 and TRBJ2-7; the table assigns TRBD2, which was not confirmed against the DNA. TRBV21-1 is classified as a pseudogene. This CDR3 has 14 residues. The CDR3 sequence: CASSPVPFFYEQYF. Written as DNA, the CDR3 is TGTGCCAGCAGCCCGGTGCCCTTTTTTTACGAGCAGTACTTC.

The chain links TRBV6-2 or TRBV6-3 to TRBJ1-2; TRBD1 aligns across 7 bases. V lost 5 bases and J lost 7; bases outside the gene matches: 13. Per the germline V gene, CDR1 is MNHEY and CDR2 is SVGEGT. This CDR3 is built from 15 residues. This CDR3 is CASSTRQGGEGGYTF. CDR3 sequence (DNA): TGTGCCAGCAGTACAAGACAGGGAGGAGAGGGTGGCTACACCTTC.

The genes are TRBV25-1 and TRBJ2-3, with 8 bases lining up with TRBD2. Trimming took 10 bases from V and 7 from J; bases not matched to a gene: 7. The CDR3 has 12 amino acids. From germline, CDR1 is MGHDK and CDR2 SYGVNS. The CDR3 spells CATSGGAYTQYF. DNA for the CDR3: TGTGCCACTTCCGGGGGGGCTTATACGCAGTATTTT.

The chain couples TRBV21-1 to TRBJ1-1; the table's D call, TRBD1, was not checked against the DNA. TRBV21-1 is described as a pseudogene. CDR3 length: 15 residues. The CDR3 loop is CASSIDRAQGTEAFF. The CDR3 DNA sequence: TGTGCCAGCAGCATTGACAGGGCCCAGGGCACTGAAGCTTTCTTT.

V gene TRBV7-9 combines with J gene TRBJ2-7; D is undetermined. Trimming pared 5 bases from V and 0 bases from J, leaving 5 bases between. The CDR3 contains 12 residues. CDR1 SEHNR and CDR2 FQNEAQ come from the germline V gene (reference sequence). Written as DNA, the CDR3 is TGTGCCAGCAGCCACAGCTCCTACGAGCAGTACTTC. Its protein product is CASSHSSYEQYF.

The V call is TRBV5-4, the J call TRBJ2-7, with 13 nucleotides matching TRBD2. The CDR3 consists of 17 residues. The J segment lost 5 bases and the V segment lost 4 bases, leaving 12 bases of the junction unmatched. Germline V lookup: CDR1 SGHNT, CDR2 YYREEE (reference sequence). This CDR3 reads CASSRGKTSGGNHEQYF. CDR3 sequence (DNA): TGTGCCAGCAGCCGTGGAAAGACTAGCGGGGGGAATCACGAGCAGTACTTC.

V usage is TRBV7-8 and J usage is TRBJ1-4, with D possibly matching TRBD1 (6 bases). The CDR3 is 15 amino acids. Germline CDR1 reads SGHVS; CDR2 reads FQNEAQ. Trimming took off 6 bases at V and 8 bases at J, with 19 bases between the two ends. CDR3 residues: CASSSGTLHKEKLFF. The CDR3 nucleotides are TGTGCCAGCAGTTCCGGGACACTACATAAGGAAAAACTGTTTTTT.

This sequence joins TRBV5-1 and TRBJ1-1, with 9 bases aligning to TRBD1. V was clipped by 3 bases and J by 4 bases; unmatched bases: 7. This CDR3 comprises 15 residues. CDR1 and CDR2 from the germline V gene are SGHRS and YFSETQ. CDR3 DNA sequence: TGCGCCAGCAGCTCTCAACAGGGGGCTGTCACTGAAGCTTTCTTT. Amino acid sequence: CASSSQQGAVTEAFF.

As DNA, the CDR3 is TGTGCCAGCAGCTTGCGGTCTGGCACAGATACGCAGTATTTT. It codes for CASSLRSGTDTQYF. The chain joins TRBV5-4 to TRBJ2-3, with unresolved D. The germline V and J ends were trimmed by 1 base and 1 base, with 7 bases remaining between them. There are 14 residues in the CDR3. Germline assignment: CDR1 SGHNT and CDR2 YYREEE (reference sequence).

This sequence joins TRBV28 and TRBJ1-2, with D maybe TRBD1 (6 bases). This CDR3 comprises 17 residues. Germline V gene lookup returns CDR1 MDHEN and CDR2 SYDVKM. Trimming cost V 1 base and J 8 bases, with 23 bases left between them. CDR3 nucleotide sequence: TGTGCCAGCAGTTTATTCACCCCGCGGGGGCGGTTGGGGGGCTACACCTTC. It translates to CASSLFTPRGRLGGYTF.

The chain links TRBV13 to TRBJ2-7; 7 bases line up with TRBD2. J gave up 5 bases and V 0 bases, and 7 bases lay outside the gene matches. This CDR3 comprises 15 residues. Germline V gene data show CDR1 as PRHDT and CDR2 as FYEKMQ (reference sequence). CDR3 bases: TGTGCCAGCAGCTTAGGTGGGGGGGGAGATGACGAGCAGTACTTC. It is translated as CASSLGGGGDDEQYF.

The chain is built from TRBV5-1 and TRBJ1-3; D gene ambiguous. V shed 2 bases and J shed 5 bases, with 14 bases lying between them. Germline V gene sequence: CDR1 SGHRS, CDR2 YFSETQ. The length of the CDR3 is 15 residues. The CDR3 is CASSLDWIGRNTIYF. CDR3 DNA sequence: TGCGCCAGCAGCTTAGACTGGATCGGGAGAAACACCATATATTTT.

This clone was counted once. This rearrangement joins TRBV9 to TRBJ2-5; 9 nucleotides line up with TRBD1. This CDR3 is built from 15 residues. The junction had 2 bases not matched to a gene; V was cut back by 0 bases and J by 2 bases. The germline gives CDR1 SGDLS, CDR2 YYNGEE. The CDR3: CASSVEGQGQETQYF. DNA for the CDR3: TGTGCCAGCAGCGTAGAGGGACAGGGACAAGAGACCCAGTACTTC. Together with reference TRBV9 and TRBJ2-5, the CDR3 gives the full variable domain: DSGVTQTPKHLITATGQRVTLRCSPRSGDLSVYWYQQSLDQGLQFLIQYYNGEERAKGNILERFSAQQFPDLHSELNLSSLELGDSALYFCASSVEGQGQETQYFGPGTRLLVL.

The chain uses TRBV6-2 or TRBV6-3 and TRBJ1-1, with a tentative D call TRBD1 (5 bases). CDR3 size: 13 residues. V gave up 4 bases and J gave up 4 bases, with 10 bases separating them. The germline V gene has CDR1 MNHEY and CDR2 SVGEGT. CDR3 coding DNA: TGTGCCAGCAGTTTAGGGGTGATCACTGAAGCTTTCTTT. This encodes CASSLGVITEAFF.